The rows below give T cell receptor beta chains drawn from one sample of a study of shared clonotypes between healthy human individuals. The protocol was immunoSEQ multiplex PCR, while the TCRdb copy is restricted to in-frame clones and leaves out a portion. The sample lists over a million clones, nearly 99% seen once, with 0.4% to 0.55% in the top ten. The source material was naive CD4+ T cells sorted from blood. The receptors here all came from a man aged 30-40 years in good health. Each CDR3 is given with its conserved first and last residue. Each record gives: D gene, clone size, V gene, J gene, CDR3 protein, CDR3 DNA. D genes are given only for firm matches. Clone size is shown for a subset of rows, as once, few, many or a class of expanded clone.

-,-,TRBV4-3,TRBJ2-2,CASSRQTGTTNTGELFF,TGCGCCAGCAGCCGCCAAACCGGGACAACGAACACCGGGGAGCTGTTTTTT
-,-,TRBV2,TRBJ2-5,CASRQDQETQYF,TGTGCCAGCAGACAGGACCAAGAGACCCAGTACTTC
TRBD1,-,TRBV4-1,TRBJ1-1,CASSRRTGNTEAFF,TGCGCCAGCAGCCGCCGGACAGGGAACACTGAAGCTTTCTTT
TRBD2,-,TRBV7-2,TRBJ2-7,CASSFQPSGNYEQYF,TGTGCCAGCAGCTTTCAGCCTAGCGGAAACTACGAGCAGTACTTC
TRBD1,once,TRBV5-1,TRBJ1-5,CASSLEGAQGQPQHF,TGCGCCAGCAGCTTGGAGGGGGCGCAGGGTCAGCCCCAGCATTTT
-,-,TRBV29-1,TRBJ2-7,CSASPDDPSYEQYF,TGCAGCGCCTCCCCGGACGACCCATCCTACGAGCAGTACTTC
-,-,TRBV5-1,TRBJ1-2,CASSRALDDYGYTF,TGCGCCAGCAGCAGAGCACTGGATGACTATGGCTACACCTTC
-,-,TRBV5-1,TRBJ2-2,CASSSLWSGGNTGELFF,TGCGCCAGCAGCTCGTTATGGTCCGGGGGGAACACCGGGGAGCTGTTTTTT
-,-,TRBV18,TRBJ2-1,CASSHDSSYNEQFF,TGTGCCAGCTCACACGACAGTTCCTACAATGAGCAGTTCTTC
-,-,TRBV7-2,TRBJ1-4,CASSLEVGEKLFF,TGTGCCAGCAGCTTAGAGGTTGGTGAAAAACTGTTTTTT
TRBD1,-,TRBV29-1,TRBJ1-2,CSVPRTGTVPYGYTF,TGCAGCGTGCCGAGGACAGGCACGGTGCCTTATGGCTACACCTTC
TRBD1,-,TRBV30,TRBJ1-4,CAWSVPTGGISTNEKLFF,TGTGCCTGGAGTGTTCCGACAGGGGGTATTTCAACTAATGAAAAACTGTTTTTT
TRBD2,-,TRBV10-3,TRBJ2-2,CAISDLAGGSVSGELFF,TGTGCCATCAGTGACCTAGCGGGAGGGTCGGTTTCCGGGGAGCTGTTTTTT
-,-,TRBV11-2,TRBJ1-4,CASSSSLGDWLEKLFF,TGTGCCAGCAGCTCCTCCCTCGGGGACTGGCTTGAAAAACTGTTTTTT
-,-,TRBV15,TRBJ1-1,CATSREPDTEAFF,TGTGCCACCAGCAGAGAACCAGACACTGAAGCTTTCTTT
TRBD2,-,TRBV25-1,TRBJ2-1,CASSEYGLAGNEQFF,TGTGCCAGCAGTGAATACGGACTAGCGGGCAATGAGCAGTTCTTC
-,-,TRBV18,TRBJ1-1,CASSRSGADWQYEAFF,TGTGCCAGCTCACGATCCGGGGCGGACTGGCAATATGAAGCTTTCTTT
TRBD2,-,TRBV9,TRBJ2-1,CASSSTSGGYNEQFF,TGTGCCAGCAGCTCGACTAGCGGGGGTTACAATGAGCAGTTCTTC
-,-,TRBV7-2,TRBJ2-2,CASSLRRELFF,TGTGCCAGCAGCTTAAGGCGGGAGCTGTTTTTT
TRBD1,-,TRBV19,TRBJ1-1,CASSLSQGATTEAFF,TGTGCCAGTAGTCTGTCGCAGGGGGCGACCACTGAAGCTTTCTTT
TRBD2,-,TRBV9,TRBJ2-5,CASSDSGSWETQYF,TGTGCCAGCAGCGATAGCGGGAGCTGGGAGACCCAGTACTTC
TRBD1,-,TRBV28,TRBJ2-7,CASSPTGTGGNEQYF,TGTGCCAGCAGTCCGACCGGGACAGGGGGAAATGAGCAGTACTTC
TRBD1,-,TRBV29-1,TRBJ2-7,CSVNDRAGYEQYF,TGCAGCGTCAACGACAGGGCCGGCTACGAGCAGTACTTC
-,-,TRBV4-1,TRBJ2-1,CASSQVVGNRVGEQFF,TGCGCCAGCAGCCAAGTGGTCGGAAACAGGGTCGGTGAGCAGTTCTTC
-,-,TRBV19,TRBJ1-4,CASGVPAFNEKLFF,TGTGCCAGCGGGGTTCCGGCCTTCAATGAAAAACTGTTTTTT
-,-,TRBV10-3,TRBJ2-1,CAAVGSLAYNEQFF,TGTGCCGCTGTGGGGAGTCTGGCTTACAATGAGCAGTTCTTC
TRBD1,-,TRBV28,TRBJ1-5,CASSFDRDSRRLRLNQPQHF,TGTGCCAGCAGCTTTGACAGGGACTCCCGTCGGCTACGCCTAAATCAGCCCCAGCATTTT
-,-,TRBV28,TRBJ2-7,CASRTAGVAYEQYF,TGTGCCAGCAGGACCGCAGGGGTGGCCTACGAGCAGTACTTC
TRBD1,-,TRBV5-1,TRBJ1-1,CASSGDRGYTEAFF,TGCGCCAGCAGCGGGGACAGGGGGTACACTGAAGCTTTCTTT
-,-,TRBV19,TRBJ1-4,CASSKNGLNEKLFF,TGTGCCAGCTCGAAGAACGGGTTGAATGAAAAACTGTTTTTT
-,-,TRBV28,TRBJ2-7,CASSGGTGLLADIYEQYF,TGTGCCAGCAGCGGGGGGACAGGGTTACTAGCGGATATCTACGAGCAGTACTTC
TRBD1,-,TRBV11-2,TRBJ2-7,CASSLRPGQGAYEQYF,TGTGCCAGCAGCTTGCGTCCGGGACAGGGTGCCTACGAGCAGTACTTC
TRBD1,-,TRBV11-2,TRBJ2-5,CASSLRGQYQETQYF,TGTGCCAGCAGCCTAAGGGGACAGTACCAAGAGACCCAGTACTTC
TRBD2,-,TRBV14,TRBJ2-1,CASGPGLGVNEQFF,TGTGCCAGCGGTCCGGGACTAGGGGTGAATGAGCAGTTCTTC
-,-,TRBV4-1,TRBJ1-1,CASSQERRRNTEAFF,TGCGCCAGCAGCCAAGAACGGAGACGGAACACTGAAGCTTTCTTT
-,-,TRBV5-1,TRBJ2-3,CASSFGGPTDTQYF,TGCGCCAGCAGCTTCGGGGGGCCCACAGATACGCAGTATTTT
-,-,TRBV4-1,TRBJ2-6,CASSQVSSGANVLTF,TGCGCCAGCAGCCAAGTATCCTCTGGGGCCAACGTCCTGACTTTC
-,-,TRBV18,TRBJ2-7,CASSPDLGVHRLEQYF,TGTGCCAGCTCACCAGACCTAGGGGTCCACCGTCTCGAGCAGTACTTC
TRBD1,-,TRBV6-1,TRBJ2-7,CATTTGANSYEQYF,TGTGCCACCACGACAGGGGCTAACTCCTACGAGCAGTACTTC
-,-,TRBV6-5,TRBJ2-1,CASSTSWVSYNEQFF,TGTGCCAGCTCCACAAGCTGGGTTTCCTACAATGAGCAGTTCTTC
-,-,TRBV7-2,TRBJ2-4,CASSLVPLAKNIQYF,TGTGCCAGCAGCTTAGTACCGCTAGCCAAAAACATTCAGTACTTC
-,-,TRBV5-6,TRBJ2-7,CASTPGASYEQYF,TGTGCCAGCACCCCCGGTGCATCCTACGAGCAGTACTTC